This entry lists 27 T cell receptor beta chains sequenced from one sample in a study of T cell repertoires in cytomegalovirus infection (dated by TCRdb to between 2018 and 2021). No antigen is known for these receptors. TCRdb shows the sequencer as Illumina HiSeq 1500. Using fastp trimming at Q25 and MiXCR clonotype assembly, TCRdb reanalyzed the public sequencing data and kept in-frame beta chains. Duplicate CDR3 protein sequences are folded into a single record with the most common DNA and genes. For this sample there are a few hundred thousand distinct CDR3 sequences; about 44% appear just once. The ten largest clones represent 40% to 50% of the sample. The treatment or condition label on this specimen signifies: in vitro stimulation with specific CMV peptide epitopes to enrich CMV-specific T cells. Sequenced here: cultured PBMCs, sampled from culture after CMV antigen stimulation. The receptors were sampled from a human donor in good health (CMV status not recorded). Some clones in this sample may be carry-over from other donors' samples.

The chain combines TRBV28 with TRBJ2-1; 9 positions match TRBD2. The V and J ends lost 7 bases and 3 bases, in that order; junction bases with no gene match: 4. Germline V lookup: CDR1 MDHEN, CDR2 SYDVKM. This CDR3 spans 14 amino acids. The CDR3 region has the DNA TGTGCCAGCATGGCGGGGGGGCGCTACAATGAGCAGTTCTTC. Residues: CASMAGGRYNEQFF. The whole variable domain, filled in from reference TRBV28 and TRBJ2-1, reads DVKVTQSSRYLVKRTGEKVFLECVQDMDHENMFWYRQDPGLGLRLIYFSYDVKMKEKGDIPEGYSVSREKKERFSLILESASTNQTSMYLCASMAGGRYNEQFFGPGTRLTVL.

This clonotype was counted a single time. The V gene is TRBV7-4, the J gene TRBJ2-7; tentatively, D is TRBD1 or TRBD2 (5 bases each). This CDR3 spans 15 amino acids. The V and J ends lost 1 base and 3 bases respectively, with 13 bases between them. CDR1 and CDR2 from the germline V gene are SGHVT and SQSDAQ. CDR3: CASSLVGAWGYEQYF. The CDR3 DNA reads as TGTGCCAGCAGCTTAGTCGGGGCTTGGGGCTACGAGCAGTACTTC.

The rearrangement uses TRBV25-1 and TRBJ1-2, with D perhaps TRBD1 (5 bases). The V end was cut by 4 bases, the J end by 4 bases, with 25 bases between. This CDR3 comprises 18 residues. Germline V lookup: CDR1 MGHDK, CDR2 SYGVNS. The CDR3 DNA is TGTGCCAGCAGTGGCCCCATAGCCGGGACGGGTCTCTTCTATGGCTACACCTTC. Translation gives CASSGPIAGTGLFYGYTF.

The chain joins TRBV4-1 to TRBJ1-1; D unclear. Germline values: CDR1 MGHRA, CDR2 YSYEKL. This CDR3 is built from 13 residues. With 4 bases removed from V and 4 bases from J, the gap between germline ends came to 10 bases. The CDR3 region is CASSPSPSTEAFF. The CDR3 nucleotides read TGCGCCAGCAGCCCGTCCCCGAGCACTGAAGCTTTCTTT.

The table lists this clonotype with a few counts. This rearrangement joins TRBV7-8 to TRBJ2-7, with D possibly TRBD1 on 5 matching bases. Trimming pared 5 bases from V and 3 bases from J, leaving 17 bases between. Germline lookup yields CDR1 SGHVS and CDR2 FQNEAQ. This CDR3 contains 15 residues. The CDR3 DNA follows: TGTGCCAGCAGCCCTCCTTATCGCAGGGACTACGAGCAGTACTTC. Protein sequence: CASSPPYRRDYEQYF.

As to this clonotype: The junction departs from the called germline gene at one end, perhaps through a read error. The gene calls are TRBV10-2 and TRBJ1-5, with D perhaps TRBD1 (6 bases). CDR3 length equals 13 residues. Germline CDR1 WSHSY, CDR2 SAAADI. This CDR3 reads CASTRQVGQPQHF. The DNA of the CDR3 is TGTGCCAGCACTCGACAGGTCGGCCAGCCCCAGCATTTT.

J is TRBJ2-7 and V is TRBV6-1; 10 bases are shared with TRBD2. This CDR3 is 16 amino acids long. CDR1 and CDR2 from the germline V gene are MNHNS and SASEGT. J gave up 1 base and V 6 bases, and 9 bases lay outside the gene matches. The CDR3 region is CASRKPSGSLSYEQYF. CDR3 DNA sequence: TGTGCCAGCAGAAAACCTAGCGGGAGTCTGTCCTACGAGCAGTACTTC.

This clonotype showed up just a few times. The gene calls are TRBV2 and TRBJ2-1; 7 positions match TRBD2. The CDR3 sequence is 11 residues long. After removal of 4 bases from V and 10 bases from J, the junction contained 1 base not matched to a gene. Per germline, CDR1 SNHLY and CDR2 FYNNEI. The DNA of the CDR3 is TGTGCCAGCAGTGGGGAGGGGGAGCAGTTCTTC. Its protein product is CASSGEGEQFF.

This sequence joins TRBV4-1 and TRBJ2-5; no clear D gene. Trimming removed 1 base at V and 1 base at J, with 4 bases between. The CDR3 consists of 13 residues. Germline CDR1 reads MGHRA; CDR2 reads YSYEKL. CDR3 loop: CASSQVTQETQYF. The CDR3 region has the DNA TGCGCCAGCAGCCAAGTGACCCAAGAGACCCAGTACTTC.

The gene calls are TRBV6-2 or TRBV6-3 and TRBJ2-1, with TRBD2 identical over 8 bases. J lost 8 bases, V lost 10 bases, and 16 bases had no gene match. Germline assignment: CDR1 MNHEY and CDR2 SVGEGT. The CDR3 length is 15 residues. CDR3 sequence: CATSGVAGNVDEQFF. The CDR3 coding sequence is TGTGCCACTTCAGGAGTAGCGGGAAATGTAGATGAGCAGTTCTTC.

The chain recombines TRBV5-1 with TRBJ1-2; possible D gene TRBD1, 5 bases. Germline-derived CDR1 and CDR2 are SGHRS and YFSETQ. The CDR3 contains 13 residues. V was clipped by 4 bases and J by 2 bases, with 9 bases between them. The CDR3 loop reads CASSDGGNYGYTF. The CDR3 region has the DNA TGCGCCAGCAGCGACGGGGGGAACTATGGCTACACCTTC.

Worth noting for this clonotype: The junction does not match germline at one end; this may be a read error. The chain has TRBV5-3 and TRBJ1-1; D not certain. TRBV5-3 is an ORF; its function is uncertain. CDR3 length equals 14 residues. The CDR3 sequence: CASSLGDMNTEAFF. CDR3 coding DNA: TGTGCCAGCAGCTTGGGAGACATGAACACTGAAGCTTTCTTT.

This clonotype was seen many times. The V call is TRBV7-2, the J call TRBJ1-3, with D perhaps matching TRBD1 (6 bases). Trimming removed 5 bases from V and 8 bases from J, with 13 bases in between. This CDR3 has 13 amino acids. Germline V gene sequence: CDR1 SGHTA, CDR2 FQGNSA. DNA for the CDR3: TGTGCCAGCAGCGTTAACAGGGAAGACACCATATATTTT. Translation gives CASSVNREDTIYF. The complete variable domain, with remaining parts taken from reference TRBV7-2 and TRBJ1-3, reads GAGVSQSPSNKVTEKGKDVELRCDPISGHTALYWYRQSLGQGLEFLIYFQGNSAPDKSGLPSDRFSAERTGGSVSTLTIQRTQQEDSAVYLCASSVNREDTIYFGEGSWLTVV.

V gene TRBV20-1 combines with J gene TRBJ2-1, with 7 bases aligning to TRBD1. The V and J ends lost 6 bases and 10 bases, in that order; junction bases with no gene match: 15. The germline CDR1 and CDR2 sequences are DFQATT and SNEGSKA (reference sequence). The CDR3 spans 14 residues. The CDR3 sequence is CSAGRGPVRGEQFF. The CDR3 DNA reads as TGCAGTGCCGGAAGAGGTCCCGTCAGGGGGGAGCAGTTCTTC.

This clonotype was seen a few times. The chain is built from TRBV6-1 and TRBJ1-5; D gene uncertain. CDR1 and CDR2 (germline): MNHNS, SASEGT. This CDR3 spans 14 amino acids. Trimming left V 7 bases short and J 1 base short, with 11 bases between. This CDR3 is CASNLGLSNQPQHF. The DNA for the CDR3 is TGTGCCAGCAATCTGGGGTTGAGCAATCAGCCCCAGCATTTT.

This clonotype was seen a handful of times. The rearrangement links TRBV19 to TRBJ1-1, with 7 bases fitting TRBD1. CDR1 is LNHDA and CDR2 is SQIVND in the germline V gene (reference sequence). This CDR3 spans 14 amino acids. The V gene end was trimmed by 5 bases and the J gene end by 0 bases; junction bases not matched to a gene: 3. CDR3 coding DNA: TGTGCCAGTAGTTGGGGACAGTTGAACACTGAAGCTTTCTTT. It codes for CASSWGQLNTEAFF.

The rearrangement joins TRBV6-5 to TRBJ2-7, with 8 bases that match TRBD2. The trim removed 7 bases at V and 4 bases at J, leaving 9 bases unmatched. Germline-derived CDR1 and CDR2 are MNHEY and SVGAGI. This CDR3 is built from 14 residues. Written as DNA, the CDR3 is TGTGCCAGCACCAGAGCGGGAGATACTTACGAGCAGTACTTC. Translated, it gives CASTRAGDTYEQYF.

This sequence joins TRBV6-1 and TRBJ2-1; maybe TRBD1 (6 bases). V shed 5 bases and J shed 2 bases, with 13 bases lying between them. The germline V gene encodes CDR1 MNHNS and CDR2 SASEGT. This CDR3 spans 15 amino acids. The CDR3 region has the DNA TGTGCCAGCAGTAATGTTTGGGACACCTACAATGAGCAGTTCTTC. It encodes CASSNVWDTYNEQFF.

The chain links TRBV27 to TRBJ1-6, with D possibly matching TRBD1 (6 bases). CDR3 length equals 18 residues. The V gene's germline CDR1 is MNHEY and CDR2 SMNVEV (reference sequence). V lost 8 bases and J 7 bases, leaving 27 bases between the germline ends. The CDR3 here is CASRPSGTPSLRNSPLHF. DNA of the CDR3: TGTGCCAGCCGACCCTCCGGGACACCCTCCCTTCGGAATTCACCCCTCCACTTT.

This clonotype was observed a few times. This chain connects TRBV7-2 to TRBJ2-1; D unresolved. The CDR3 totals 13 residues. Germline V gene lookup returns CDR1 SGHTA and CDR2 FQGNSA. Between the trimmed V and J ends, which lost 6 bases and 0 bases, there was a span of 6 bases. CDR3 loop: CASRLSSYNEQFF. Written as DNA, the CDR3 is TGTGCCAGCAGACTAAGCTCCTACAATGAGCAGTTCTTC. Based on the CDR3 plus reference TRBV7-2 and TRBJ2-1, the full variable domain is GAGVSQSPSNKVTEKGKDVELRCDPISGHTALYWYRQSLGQGLEFLIYFQGNSAPDKSGLPSDRFSAERTGGSVSTLTIQRTQQEDSAVYLCASRLSSYNEQFFGPGTRLTVL.

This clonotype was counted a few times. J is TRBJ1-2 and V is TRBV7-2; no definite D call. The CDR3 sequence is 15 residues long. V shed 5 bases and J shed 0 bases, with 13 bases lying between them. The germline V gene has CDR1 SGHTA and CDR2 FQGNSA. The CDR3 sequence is CASSPGWGANYGYTF. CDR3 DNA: TGTGCCAGCAGCCCCGGTTGGGGAGCTAACTATGGCTACACCTTC.

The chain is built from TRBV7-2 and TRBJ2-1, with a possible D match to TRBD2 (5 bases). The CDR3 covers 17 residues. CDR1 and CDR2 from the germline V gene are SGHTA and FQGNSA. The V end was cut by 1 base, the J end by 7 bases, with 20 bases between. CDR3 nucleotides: TGTGCCAGCAGCTTAGGGAGTGGGGTTTCCCGGGGAAATGAGCAGTTCTTC. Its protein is CASSLGSGVSRGNEQFF.

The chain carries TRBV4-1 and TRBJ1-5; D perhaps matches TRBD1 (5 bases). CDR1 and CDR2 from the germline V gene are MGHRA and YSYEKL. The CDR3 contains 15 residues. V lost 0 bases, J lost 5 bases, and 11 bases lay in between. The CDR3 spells CASSQDRGLDQPQHF. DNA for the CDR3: TGCGCCAGCAGCCAAGACCGGGGGTTGGATCAGCCCCAGCATTTT.

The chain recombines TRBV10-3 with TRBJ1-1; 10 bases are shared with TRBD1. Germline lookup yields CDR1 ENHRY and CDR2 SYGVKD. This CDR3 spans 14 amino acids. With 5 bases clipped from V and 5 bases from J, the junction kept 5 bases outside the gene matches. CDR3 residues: CAISRQGAGTEAFF. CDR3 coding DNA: TGTGCCATCAGTCGACAGGGGGCTGGAACTGAAGCTTTCTTT.

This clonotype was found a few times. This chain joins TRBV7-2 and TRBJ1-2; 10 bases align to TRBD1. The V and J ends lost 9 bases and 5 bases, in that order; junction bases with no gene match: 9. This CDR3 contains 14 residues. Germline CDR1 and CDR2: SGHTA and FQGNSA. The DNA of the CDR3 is TGTGCCAGTAACGACAGGGGGCTAAATTATGGCTACACCTTC. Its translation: CASNDRGLNYGYTF.

The CDR3 sequence is CASSGAVAHDSDTQYF. CDR3 DNA sequence: TGTGCCAGCAGCGGCGCCGTGGCACATGACTCAGATACGCAGTATTTT. This chain joins TRBV11-2 and TRBJ2-3, with D hard to call. Trimming pared 5 bases from V and 4 bases from J, leaving 19 bases between. Looked up from germline, CDR1 is SGHAT and CDR2 is FQNNGV. The CDR3 covers 16 residues.

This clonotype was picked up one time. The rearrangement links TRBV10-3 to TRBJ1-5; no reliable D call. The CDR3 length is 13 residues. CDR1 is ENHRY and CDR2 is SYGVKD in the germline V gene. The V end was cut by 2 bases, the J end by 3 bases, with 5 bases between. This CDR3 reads CAISEEDNQPQHF. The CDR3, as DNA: TGTGCCATCAGTGAGGAGGACAATCAGCCCCAGCATTTT.